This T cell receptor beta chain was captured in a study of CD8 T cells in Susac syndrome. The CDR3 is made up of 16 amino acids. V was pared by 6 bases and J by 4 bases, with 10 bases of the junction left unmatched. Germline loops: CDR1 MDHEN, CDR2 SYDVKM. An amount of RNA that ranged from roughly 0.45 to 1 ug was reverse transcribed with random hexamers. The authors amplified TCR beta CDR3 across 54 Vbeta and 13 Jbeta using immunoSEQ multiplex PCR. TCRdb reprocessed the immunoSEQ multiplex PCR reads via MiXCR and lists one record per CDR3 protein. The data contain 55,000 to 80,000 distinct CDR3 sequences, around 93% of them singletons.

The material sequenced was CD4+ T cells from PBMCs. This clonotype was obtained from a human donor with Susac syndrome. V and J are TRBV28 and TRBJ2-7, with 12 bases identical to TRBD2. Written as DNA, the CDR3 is TGTGCCAGCAGCAGGACTAGCGGGGAAGCCCCTTACGAGCAGTACTTC. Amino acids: CASSRTSGEAPYEQYF.